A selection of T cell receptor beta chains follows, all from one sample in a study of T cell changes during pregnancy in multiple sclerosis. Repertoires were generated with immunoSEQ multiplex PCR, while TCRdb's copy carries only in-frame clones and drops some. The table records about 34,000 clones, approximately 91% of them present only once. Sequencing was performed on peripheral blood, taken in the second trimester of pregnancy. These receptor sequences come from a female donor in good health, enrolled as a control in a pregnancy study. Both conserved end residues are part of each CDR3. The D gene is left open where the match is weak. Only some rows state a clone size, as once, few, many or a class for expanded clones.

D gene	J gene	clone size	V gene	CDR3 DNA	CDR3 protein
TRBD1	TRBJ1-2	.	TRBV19	TGTGCCAGTAGTATAGACCGGACAGGGAATGGCTACACCTTC	CASSIDRTGNGYTF
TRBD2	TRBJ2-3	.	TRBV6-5	TGTGCCAGCAGAGGTAGCGGGAGCCTTGCAGATACGCAGTATTTT	CASRGSGSLADTQYF
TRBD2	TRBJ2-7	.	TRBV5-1	TGCGCCAGCAGCTTGGAAACGGCTAGCGGGACCTACGAGCAGTACTTC	CASSLETASGTYEQYF
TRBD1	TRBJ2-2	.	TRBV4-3	TGCGCCAGCAGCCAAGAGACAGGGGCTCTGGACACCGGGGAGCTGTTTTTT	CASSQETGALDTGELFF
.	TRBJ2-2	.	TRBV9	TGTGCCAGCAGCTTTGAGGTGGGACTACGAGGGGGGCTGTTTTTT	CASSFEVGLRGGLFF
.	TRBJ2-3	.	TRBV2	TGTGCCAGCAGTCGAAAGGACAGAAGGGGCACAGATACGCAGTATTTT	CASSRKDRRGTDTQYF
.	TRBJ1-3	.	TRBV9	TGTGCCAGCACCACCGGGACGGGGGATGGAAACACCATATATTTT	CASTTGTGDGNTIYF
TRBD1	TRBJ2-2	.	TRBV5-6	TGTGCCAGCAGTCTCCGGGACAGGGTTACCGGGGAGCTGTTTTTT	CASSLRDRVTGELFF
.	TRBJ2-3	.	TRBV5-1	TGCGCCAGCAGCTCCCCGACTAGACGGTTGGATACGCAGTATTTT	CASSSPTRRLDTQYF
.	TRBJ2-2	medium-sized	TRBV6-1	TGTGCCAGCAGTGAACTAGGGGACACCGGGGAGCTGTTTTTT	CASSELGDTGELFF
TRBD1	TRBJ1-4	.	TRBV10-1	TGCGCCAGCAGTCCGGGACAGGGACCGAATGAAAAACTGTTTTTT	CASSPGQGPNEKLFF
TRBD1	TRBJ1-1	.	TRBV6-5	TGTGCCAGCAGAAAAGGGGGCAACCCCAACACTGAAGCTTTCTTT	CASRKGGNPNTEAFF
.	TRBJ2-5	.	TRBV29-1	TGCAGCGTCCTAATGGGCCCCCAAGAGACCCAGTACTTC	CSVLMGPQETQYF
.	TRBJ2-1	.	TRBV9	TGTGCCAGCAGCGTAGGCCCGCACGGGGGCAATGAGCAGTTCTTC	CASSVGPHGGNEQFF
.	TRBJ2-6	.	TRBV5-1	TGCGCCAGCAGCCTGACAGTGGCCGGGGCCAACGTCCTGACTTTC	CASSLTVAGANVLTF
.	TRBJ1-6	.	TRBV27	TGTGCCAGTACCCCTTCCGTCAGCTCCTATAATTCACCCCTCCACTTT	CASTPSVSSYNSPLHF
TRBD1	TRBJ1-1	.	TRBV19	TGTGCCAGTAGTGTCACAGGGGGGGGCACTGAAGCTTTCTTT	CASSVTGGGTEAFF
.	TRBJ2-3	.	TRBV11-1	TGTGCCAGCAGCTTCCGCCAGGGCACAGATACGCAGTATTTT	CASSFRQGTDTQYF
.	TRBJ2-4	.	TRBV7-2	TGTGCCAGCAGCTTAGCCCCCCCCGGGTATCCCAAAAACATTCAGTACTTC	CASSLAPPGYPKNIQYF
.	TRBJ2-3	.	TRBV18	TGTGCCAGCTCCGACGGGGGAAGAACAGATACGCAGTATTTT	CASSDGGRTDTQYF
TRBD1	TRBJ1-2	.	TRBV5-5	TGTGCCAGCAGCCCCCCGGGACAGAGCCTCTATGGCTACACCTTC	CASSPPGQSLYGYTF
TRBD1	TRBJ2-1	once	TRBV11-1	TGTGCCAGCAGCCCCACCTGGCAGCAGGGGGTAGACAATGAGCAGTTCTTC	CASSPTWQQGVDNEQFF
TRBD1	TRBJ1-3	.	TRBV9	TGTGCCAGCAGCGGACACAGGGGGGGCGGAAACACCATATATTTT	CASSGHRGGGNTIYF
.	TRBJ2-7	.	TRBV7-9	TGTGCCAGCAGCTTACAATCCGGGGGCGAGCAGTACTTC	CASSLQSGGEQYF
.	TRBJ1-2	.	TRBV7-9	TGTGCCAGCAGCGACACCGGGACATCCTCCGCTAACTATGGCTACACCTTC	CASSDTGTSSANYGYTF
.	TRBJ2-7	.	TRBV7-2	TGTGCCAGCAGCATTATTCGGGACACCACCTACGAGCAGTACTTC	CASSIIRDTTYEQYF
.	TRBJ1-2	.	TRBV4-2	TGTGCCAGCACACCAAACAGGGACCCCCCGGCTAACTATGGCTACACCTTC	CASTPNRDPPANYGYTF
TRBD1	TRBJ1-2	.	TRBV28	TGTGCCAGCAGTTTCAGCGGGACAGGGGACTATGGCTACACCTTC	CASSFSGTGDYGYTF
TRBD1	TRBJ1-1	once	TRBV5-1	TGCGCCAGCAGCTTGGGGGACAGGGGGCGCCGGAACACTGAAGCTTTCTTT	CASSLGDRGRRNTEAFF
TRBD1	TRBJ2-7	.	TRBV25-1	TGTGCCAGCAGTCCACCATTCAGGACAGGTCCCTCCTACGAGCAGTACTTC	CASSPPFRTGPSYEQYF
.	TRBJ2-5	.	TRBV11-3	TGTGCCAGCAGCTTAGTGGGGGGGGCTACAGAGACCCAGTACTTC	CASSLVGGATETQYF
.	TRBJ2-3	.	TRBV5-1	TGCGCCAGCAGCTTGGACGGGGACACAGATACGCAGTATTTT	CASSLDGDTDTQYF
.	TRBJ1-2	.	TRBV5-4	TGTGCCAGCAGCTTGGAGGCGGCTAACTATGGCTACACCTTC	CASSLEAANYGYTF
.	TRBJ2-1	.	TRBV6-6	TGTGCCAGCTCAACGGAGGTCGCCAATGAGCAGTTCTTC	CASSTEVANEQFF
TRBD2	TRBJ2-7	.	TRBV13	TGTGCCAGCAGCTTAGGGGCTAGCGGGGGGCGCCCGTACTTC	CASSLGASGGRPYF